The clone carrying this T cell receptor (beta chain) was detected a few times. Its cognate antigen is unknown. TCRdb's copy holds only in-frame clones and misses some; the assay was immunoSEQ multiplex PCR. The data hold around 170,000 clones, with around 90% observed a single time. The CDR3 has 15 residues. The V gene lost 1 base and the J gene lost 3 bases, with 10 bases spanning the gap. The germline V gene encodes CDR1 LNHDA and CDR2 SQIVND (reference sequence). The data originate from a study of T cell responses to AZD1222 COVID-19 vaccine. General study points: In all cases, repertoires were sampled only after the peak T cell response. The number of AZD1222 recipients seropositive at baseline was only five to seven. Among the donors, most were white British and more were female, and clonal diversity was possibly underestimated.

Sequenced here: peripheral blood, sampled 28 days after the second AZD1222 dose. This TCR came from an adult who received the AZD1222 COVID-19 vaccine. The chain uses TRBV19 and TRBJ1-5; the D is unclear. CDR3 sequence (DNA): TGTGCCAGTAGTATAGTGAACCTACTCAATCAGCCCCAGCATTTT. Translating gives CASSIVNLLNQPQHF.